Listed below are T cell receptor beta chains from one sample, sequenced in a study of CXCR3-negative and CXCR3-positive naive CD8 T cells. TCRdb reprocessed the 5' RACE reads, keeping one entry per CDR3 protein, no DNA. Its clone listing holds tens of thousands of distinct CDR3 sequences. The sequenced sample consisted of naive CXCR3- CD8+ T cells from blood. These TCRs come from a human donor in good health. Some clones in this sample may be carry-over from other donors' samples. Each CDR3 is given with its conserved first and last residue.

v_gene	j_gene	CDR3aa
TRBV20-1	TRBJ1-1	CSARDYPEAFF
TRBV6-5	TRBJ2-1	CASSYRGGMNEQFF
TRBV6-5	TRBJ1-4	CASSQGQVNEKLFF
TRBV29-1	TRBJ2-7	CSVEAGQGIYEQYF
TRBV6-2/TRBV6-3	TRBJ2-1	CASSYDYNEQFF
TRBV6-2/TRBV6-3	TRBJ2-6	CASSYPGGEYSGANVLTF
TRBV9	TRBJ2-1	CASSIQTVYNEQFF
TRBV5-4	TRBJ2-7	CASTRRGESYEQYF
TRBV6-2/TRBV6-3	TRBJ2-5	CASSYSILEETQYF
TRBV5-1	TRBJ2-1	CASSRAPGRIDEQFF
TRBV28	TRBJ2-7	CASSLLAGGLYEQYF
TRBV14	TRBJ2-1	CASSQFTTGRNEQFF
TRBV27	TRBJ2-3	CASADFTDTQYF
TRBV25-1	TRBJ2-4	CASRGVESKNIQYF
TRBV7-8	TRBJ2-6	CASSLFGFSGANVLTF
TRBV7-9	TRBJ1-4	CASSPMDSEKLFF
TRBV9	TRBJ2-1	CASSGTGVINEQFF
TRBV29-1	TRBJ2-7	CSVTGTGGEQYF
TRBV2	TRBJ2-1	CASREILAGGSVEQFF
TRBV29-1	TRBJ2-2	CSVLGPNTGELFF
TRBV27	TRBJ1-2	CASSLWSDYGYTF
TRBV2	TRBJ2-1	CASSEAGQTYNEQFF
TRBV29-1	TRBJ2-1	CSESGIDYNEQFF
TRBV7-9	TRBJ1-1	CASSPVLGTEAFF
TRBV20-1	TRBJ2-5	CSARDLSEGETQYF
TRBV7-6	TRBJ2-1	CASSLGESSYNEQFF
TRBV7-2	TRBJ1-6	CASSSGNSPLHF
TRBV7-6	TRBJ2-2	CAGSWGVGELFF
TRBV6-6	TRBJ1-2	CASGEIGGASYGYTF
TRBV10-3	TRBJ1-3	CAISGGGISGNTIYF
TRBV5-1	TRBJ2-6	CASSAGQGVSGGANVLTF
TRBV20-1	TRBJ2-3	CSARDPGEHTQYF
TRBV2	TRBJ1-1	CASRRRGAGATEAFF
TRBV7-2	TRBJ2-7	CASSRRQGIGSYEQYF
TRBV7-5	TRBJ1-2	CISVSEADAKLRQGRGYTF
TRBV6-5	TRBJ2-5	CASSYGLAGAQETQYF
TRBV15	TRBJ2-7	CATSGGTAYEQYF